Each of the 11 T cell receptor beta chains below was sequenced from the same sample in a study of CXCR3-negative and CXCR3-positive naive CD8 T cells. Study-wide findings and caveats: CXCR3-positive naive cells carried more hydrophobic TRB CDR3s than CXCR3-negative naive cells did.

The authors made the TRB cDNA libraries by 5' RACE using UMI labels. TCRdb reworked the 5' RACE reads into one entry per CDR3 protein, no DNA. The table for this sample gives around 160,000 distinct CDR3 sequences. The antigens these receptors bind are not known. The sample was naive CXCR3+ CD8+ T cells from blood. Regarding subset: CD45RO-CCR7+CD27+CD95- naive CD8+ T cells expressing CXCR3 (TNR3+). Source of these receptors: a human donor in good health. Some clones in this sample may be carry-over from other donors' samples.

V and J are TRBV6-2 or TRBV6-3 and TRBJ2-7; without DNA, the TCRdb call of TRBD1 cannot be checked. The CDR3 has 14 amino acids. The germline CDR1 and CDR2 sequences are MNHEY and SVGEGT. CDR3 residues: CASSSFQGSYEQYF.

This sequence joins TRBV29-1 and TRBJ2-1. The CDR3 loop spans 13 amino acids. Germline loops: CDR1 SQVTM, CDR2 ANQGSEA. CDR3 residues: CSVGPSSYNEQFF.

V usage is TRBV4-3 and J usage is TRBJ2-1; without DNA, the TCRdb call of TRBD1 cannot be checked. The CDR3 totals 16 residues. Germline-derived CDR1 and CDR2 are LGHNA and YSLEER. CDR3 residues: CASSQVWVAGDNEQFF.

The chain has TRBV2 and TRBJ1-1; TCRdb's D gene call, TRBD1, goes unchecked for lack of DNA. The CDR3 has 14 residues. Germline CDR1 SNHLY, CDR2 FYNNEI. This CDR3 is CASRTTGSKAEAFF. Looking up the rest from reference TRBV2 and TRBJ1-1 gives the full variable domain: EPEVTQTPSHQVTQMGQEVILRCVPISNHLYFYWYRQILGQKVEFLVSFYNNEISEKSEIFDDQFSVERPDGSNFTLKIRSTKLEDSAMYFCASRTTGSKAEAFFGQGTRLTVV.

CDR3 amino acids: CASSEYGGGATDTQYF. The V gene is TRBV10-2, the J gene TRBJ2-3; TCRdb's D call of TRBD2 is untestable without DNA. The CDR3 runs 16 residues. Germline-derived CDR1 and CDR2 are WSHSY and SAAADI.

V gene TRBV11-3 combines with J gene TRBJ1-4; TCRdb names TRBD1, which stays unverified in the absence of DNA. The germline CDR1 and CDR2 sequences are SGHNT and YENEEA. The CDR3 totals 15 residues. The CDR3 protein is CASSLETGTNEKLFF.

V gene TRBV4-3 combines with J gene TRBJ2-7; as DNA is missing, the TRBD1 call by TCRdb cannot be tested. Germline CDR1 LGHNA, CDR2 YSLEER. CDR3 length equals 16 residues. The CDR3 region is CASSQEFRDRANEQYF.

V is TRBV6-2 or TRBV6-3 and J is TRBJ2-1. This CDR3 region has 13 residues. CDR1 MNHEY and CDR2 SVGEGT come from the germline V gene. The chain's CDR3 is CASSQNGYNEQFF.

This sequence joins TRBV13 and TRBJ1-1; TCRdb indicates TRBD1, and absent DNA this call remains unverified. Germline values: CDR1 PRHDT, CDR2 FYEKMQ (reference sequence). There are 17 residues in the CDR3. CDR3 in amino acids: CASSPADRGPMNTEAFF.

The chain combines TRBV29-1 with TRBJ2-7; the D gene TCRdb calls, TRBD1, cannot be checked with no DNA. The CDR3 is 14 amino acids. The V gene's germline CDR1 is SQVTM and CDR2 ANQGSEA. The CDR3 sequence is CSVVDREVPYEQYF.

The chain joins TRBV29-1 to TRBJ2-6. CDR1 is SQVTM and CDR2 is ANQGSEA in the germline V gene. This CDR3 is built from 14 residues. CDR3 residues: CSVAGLSGANVLTF.